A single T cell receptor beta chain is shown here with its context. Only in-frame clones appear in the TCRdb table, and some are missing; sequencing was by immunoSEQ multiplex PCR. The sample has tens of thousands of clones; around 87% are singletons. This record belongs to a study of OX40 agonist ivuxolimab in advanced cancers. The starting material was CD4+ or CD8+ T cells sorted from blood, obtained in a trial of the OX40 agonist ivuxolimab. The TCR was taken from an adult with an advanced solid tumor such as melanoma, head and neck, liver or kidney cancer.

CDR3 sequence (DNA): TGTGCCAGCTCACCAGCAGGGGATGGCTACACCTTC. Encoded protein: CASSPAGDGYTF. The chain joins TRBV18 to TRBJ1-2; D possibly corresponds to TRBD1 (6 bases). V lost 2 bases and J lost 6, with 7 bases in between. This CDR3 comprises 12 residues. Germline-derived CDR1 and CDR2 are KGHSH and LQKENI.